This TCR beta chain was sequenced during a study of vaccination and CD4 T cells after COVID-19. Study as a whole: Two doses of either BNT162b2 or mRNA-1273 vaccine were given to participants. General study results and limits: Convalescent patients had 304 of 307 vaccine-specific clones showing spike mono-reactivity.

The Oncomine TCR Beta short-read assay was applied to DNA of cultured CD4+ T cells. TCRdb processed the PCR reads anew with MiXCR; each CDR3 protein has one entry. The sample lists more than 9,000 distinct CDR3 sequences; about three fifths were seen once. This CDR3 has 15 amino acids. J was trimmed by 4 bases and V by 0 bases; bases with no gene match: 8. Germline V gives CDR1 DFQATT, CDR2 SNEGSKA (reference sequence). Treatment defined: roughly nine-day PBMC culture with coronavirus spike peptide pools or control peptides (ViraFEST assay). This clonotype was seen a handful of times. Its antigen is currently unknown.

The V call is TRBV20-1, the J call TRBJ1-2; 7 nucleotides match TRBD1. The clonotype comes from a human donor who had recovered from COVID-19. Sequenced input: CD4+ T cells from blood, cultured in vitro. CDR3 coding DNA: TGCAGTGCTAGAGATCTGAAGGGGGCTACCTATGGCTACACCTTC. Protein sequence: CSARDLKGATYGYTF.